Presented here are 11 T cell receptor beta chains from one specimen sequenced in a study of cytomegalovirus exposure and HLA in healthy donors. In the PCR, 60 Vbeta and 13 Jbeta primers were used. Assay: immunoSEQ multiplex PCR; the TCRdb copy retains only in-frame clones and omits some. The sample contains about 140,000 clones, around 80% of which appear only once. Sequencing was performed on PBMCs. These receptors originate from a man aged 25 to 40 in good health and CMV-seropositive.

This clone was observed a handful of times. V is TRBV5-5 and J is TRBJ2-1; D unclear. The germline CDR1 and CDR2 sequences are SGHKS and YYEKEE (reference sequence). The length of the CDR3 is 13 residues. The V end lost 4 bases, the J end lost 8 bases, and 13 bases lay between the germline ends. The DNA of the CDR3 is TGTGCCAGCAGCGCCCTTCCCGCGTATGAGCAGTTCTTC. Translated, it gives CASSALPAYEQFF.

A few counts support this clone. The V gene is TRBV28, the J gene TRBJ2-7; weak D call: TRBD1 (5 bases). Germline V gene data show CDR1 as MDHEN and CDR2 as SYDVKM. The CDR3 sequence is 13 residues long. Trimming pared 5 bases from V and 6 bases from J, leaving 14 bases between. The CDR3 loop reads CASSPTGDGEQYF. CDR3 DNA sequence: TGTGCCAGCAGTCCCACAGGTGACGGCGAGCAGTACTTC.

The rearrangement joins TRBV7-9 to TRBJ2-1; 12 nucleotides agree with TRBD2. J lost 5 bases, V lost 5 bases, and 10 bases had no gene match. The CDR3 is 17 residues long. CDR1 and CDR2 from the germline V gene are SEHNR and FQNEAQ (reference sequence). The CDR3 region is CASSRRLAGGLDNEQFF. For the CDR3, the DNA is TGTGCCAGCAGCCGAAGGCTAGCGGGAGGGTTAGACAATGAGCAGTTCTTC.

This chain connects TRBV18 to TRBJ1-4; no clear D gene. From germline, CDR1 is KGHSH and CDR2 LQKENI. The CDR3 runs 14 residues. V was shortened by 2 bases and J by 0 bases, with 4 bases between the two germline ends. In DNA, the CDR3 is TGTGCCAGCTCACCAGCAGCAACTAATGAAAAACTGTTTTTT. Residues: CASSPAATNEKLFF.

This clone occurred once. The chain is built from TRBV5-1 and TRBJ2-3; 9 bases align to TRBD2. This CDR3 has 16 amino acids. V gave up 0 bases and J gave up 5 bases; unmatched junction bases: 7. The germline gives CDR1 SGHRS, CDR2 YFSETQ. The DNA for the CDR3 is TGCGCCAGCAGCTTGGCCTTAGCGGGAGAGCTAGATACGCAGTATTTT. This translates into CASSLALAGELDTQYF.

The V gene is TRBV6-6, the J gene TRBJ2-1; 10 bases are shared with TRBD1. Germline-derived CDR1 and CDR2 are MNHNY and SVGAGI (reference sequence). CDR3 length: 14 residues. Unmatched junction bases numbered 7, after V lost 7 bases and J lost 7 bases. As DNA, the CDR3 is TGTGCCAGCACACGACAGGGGGCGCGGAATGAGCAGTTCTTC. Residues: CASTRQGARNEQFF.

Regarding this clone: This CDR3 is also generated by other DNA sequences in the sample. The V call is TRBV9, the J call TRBJ1-5; TRBD1 matches 9 bases. Trimming at V came to 4 bases and at J to 4 bases, leaving 3 bases not matched to a gene. Germline V gives CDR1 SGDLS, CDR2 YYNGEE. The CDR3 totals 14 residues. CDR3 DNA: TGTGCCAGCAGCTTGACAGGGGGAAATCAGCCCCAGCATTTT. Translated: CASSLTGGNQPQHF.

This clone was detected only a few times. The V and J genes are TRBV6-1 and TRBJ1-4; TRBD1 is a possible D gene (5 bases). Looked up from germline, CDR1 is MNHNS and CDR2 is SASEGT. With 4 bases removed from V and 8 bases from J, the gap between germline ends came to 8 bases. The CDR3 runs 12 residues. CDR3 in DNA: TGTGCCAGCAGTGGGGAGGGGGAAAAACTGTTTTTT. It translates to CASSGEGEKLFF.

This chain connects TRBV7-2 to TRBJ2-5, with D unclear. The CDR3 has 12 residues. V lost 5 bases, J lost 0 bases, and 4 bases lay in between. The V gene's germline CDR1 is SGHTA and CDR2 FQGNSA. The CDR3 nucleotides read TGTGCCAGCAGCCCGTACCAAGAGACCCAGTACTTC. Translated: CASSPYQETQYF.

This rearrangement joins TRBV5-1 to TRBJ1-6; 7 nucleotides match TRBD1. Germline CDR1 SGHRS, CDR2 YFSETQ. V shed 2 bases, J shed 6 bases, and the junction held 5 bases outside the gene matches. CDR3 length: 15 residues. The CDR3 loop reads CASSFGTAGNSPLHF. In DNA, the CDR3 is TGCGCCAGCAGCTTTGGGACAGCGGGTAATTCACCCCTCCACTTT.

Concerning this clone itself: Other DNA sequences in the same sample also yield this CDR3. The chain uses TRBV11-3 and TRBJ2-3; a weak D match, TRBD2 (5 bases). Germline V gene sequence: CDR1 SGHNT, CDR2 YENEEA. Deletions cut 4 bases from V and 1 base from J, with 9 bases between. The CDR3 runs to 14 residues. CDR3 residues: CASSSSGGTDTQYF. In nucleotides, the CDR3 is TGTGCCAGCAGCTCGTCCGGGGGCACAGATACGCAGTATTTT.